The 21 T cell receptor beta chains below were found in one sample sequenced in a study of T cell repertoires in cytomegalovirus infection. Via MiXCR, TCRdb re-called the reads, giving one row per CDR3 protein. Of some 300,000 distinct CDR3 sequences in the sample, about a sixth were seen once. Material for sequencing was PBMCs. Every receptor here comes from a human donor in good health (CMV status not recorded). Some clones in this sample may be carry-over from other donors' samples.

This clonotype was observed at least ten times. The V call is TRBV7-2, the J call TRBJ2-1; 8 nucleotides align to TRBD2. J gave up 4 bases and V 0 bases, and 5 bases lay outside the gene matches. Per germline, CDR1 SGHTA and CDR2 FQGNSA. The CDR3 runs 16 residues. The CDR3 region has the DNA TGTGCCAGCAGCTTAGCGCACCAGCGGGGGTACAATGAGCAGTTCTTC. It encodes CASSLAHQRGYNEQFF.

This clonotype was seen repeatedly, ten times or more. This chain joins TRBV7-2 and TRBJ2-7; D not certain. The CDR3 loop spans 15 amino acids. Trimming stripped 5 bases from V and 1 base from J, with 15 bases between. Germline V CDR1 and CDR2: SGHTA, FQGNSA. This chain's CDR3 is CASSPTYLQSYEQYF. The DNA for the CDR3 is TGTGCCAGCAGCCCCACATACCTCCAATCCTACGAGCAGTACTTC.

In its sample, this clonotype was seen many times. The chain combines TRBV7-2 with TRBJ2-3, with TRBD2 matching over 10 bases. The CDR3 contains 15 residues. Per germline, CDR1 SGHTA and CDR2 FQGNSA. V was clipped by 5 bases and J by 6 bases; unmatched bases: 8. DNA for the CDR3: TGTGCCAGCAGCCGCCGAGCGGGAGGGCCGGATACGCAGTATTTT. Its translation is CASSRRAGGPDTQYF.

This clonotype was detected ten times or more. The V and J genes are TRBV7-2 and TRBJ1-3, with 7 bases aligning to TRBD1. Looked up from germline, CDR1 is SGHTA and CDR2 is FQGNSA. The CDR3 has 16 amino acids. The V and J ends lost 2 bases and 0 bases, in that order; junction bases with no gene match: 4. CDR3 sequence: CASSLRDSNSGNTIYF. The CDR3 coding sequence is TGTGCCAGCAGCTTAAGGGACAGCAACTCTGGAAACACCATATATTTT.

This clonotype appeared a few times. This sequence joins TRBV7-9 and TRBJ2-3, with D tentatively TRBD2 (5 bases). The CDR3 has 13 residues. From germline, CDR1 is SEHNR and CDR2 FQNEAQ (reference sequence). The V end was cut by 3 bases, the J end by 6 bases, with 10 bases between. The CDR3 DNA reads TGTGCCAGCAGCTTCCGGAGGCATGATACGCAGTATTTT. It encodes CASSFRRHDTQYF.

This clonotype was counted a few times. The V and J genes are TRBV29-1 and TRBJ2-3; D is unresolved. Germline V CDR1 and CDR2: SQVTM, ANQGSEA. The V end was cut by 0 bases, the J end by 4 bases, with 8 bases between. The CDR3 is 13 residues long. The CDR3, as DNA: TGCAGCGTTGAAGATGCCCCACCAGATACGCAGTATTTT. It encodes CSVEDAPPDTQYF.

In its sample, this clonotype was seen a few times. The chain carries TRBV27 and TRBJ2-7; D could derive from TRBD1 or TRBD2 (6 bases each). Germline V gene data show CDR1 as MNHEY and CDR2 as SMNVEV (reference sequence). V was shortened by 6 bases and J by 3 bases, with 21 bases between the two germline ends. The CDR3 consists of 16 residues. The CDR3 region is CASRRGGLDSFYEQYF. In nucleotides, the CDR3 is TGTGCCAGCAGGAGAGGGGGGCTAGATAGCTTCTACGAGCAGTACTTC.

The table lists this clonotype with many counts. The CDR3 nucleotides are TGTGCCAGCAGCTCAGTGAACACCGGGGAGCTGTTTTTT. Protein product: CASSSVNTGELFF. J is TRBJ2-2 and V is TRBV7-8; D is uncertain. Trimming pared 4 bases from V and 1 base from J, leaving 4 bases between. In germline, CDR1 is SGHVS, CDR2 FQNEAQ. The CDR3 covers 13 residues.

The chain combines TRBV2 with TRBJ1-5, with 8 nucleotides matching TRBD1. The CDR3 covers 12 residues. J lost 16 bases, V lost 6 bases, and 11 bases had no gene match. Germline loops: CDR1 SNHLY, CDR2 FYNNEI. The CDR3 DNA follows: TGTGCCAGCAGCCTAGGACAGGGCGCTCAACATTTT. It codes for CASSLGQGAQHF.

This clonotype was counted a few times. The CDR3 loop is CATSRDLTMSSYEQYF. CDR3 sequence (DNA): TGTGCCACCAGCAGAGATTTGACAATGAGCTCCTACGAGCAGTACTTC. The chain combines TRBV15 with TRBJ2-7, with no clear D. The V and J ends lost 0 bases and 0 bases respectively, with 12 bases between them. The CDR3 runs 16 residues. CDR1 is LNHNV and CDR2 is YYDKDF in the germline V gene (reference sequence).

As to this clonotype: Mismatch with germline at one junction end may stem from a read error. This chain joins TRBV7-6 and TRBJ1-3; D is ambiguous. Germline V gene data show CDR1 as SGHVS and CDR2 as FNYEAQ. The CDR3 has 15 residues. The CDR3: CASIPTATYGDTIYF. CDR3 sequence (DNA): TGTGCCAGCATCCCGACGGCGACGTATGGAGACACCATATATTTT.

This clonotype was picked up a small number of times. The chain combines TRBV5-4 with TRBJ2-1, with TRBD2 matching over 13 bases. This CDR3 is built from 18 residues. The trim removed 0 bases at V and 4 bases at J, leaving 7 bases unmatched. Germline V gene sequence: CDR1 SGHNT, CDR2 YYREEE (reference sequence). The CDR3 DNA reads as TGTGCCAGCAGCTTGGAACTAGCGGGGGGGCCAGAATACAATGAGCAGTTCTTC. As protein: CASSLELAGGPEYNEQFF. Drawing the rest from reference TRBV5-4 and TRBJ2-1, the complete variable domain is ETGVTQSPTHLIKTRGQQVTLRCSSQSGHNTVSWYQQALGQGPQFIFQYYREEENGRGNFPPRFSGLQFPNYSSELNVNALELDDSALYLCASSLELAGGPEYNEQFFGPGTRLTVL.

The sample holds many counts of this clonotype. This rearrangement joins TRBV28 to TRBJ1-1, with no clear D. The CDR3 is made up of 10 amino acids. The V end lost 4 bases, the J end lost 10 bases, and 7 bases lay between the germline ends. Germline V gene sequence: CDR1 MDHEN, CDR2 SYDVKM. The CDR3 sequence is CASSYLGAFF. The CDR3 region has the DNA TGTGCCAGCAGTTATCTTGGAGCTTTCTTT.

This clonotype has more than one count but fewer than ten. The chain has TRBV4-1 and TRBJ1-2, with 7 positions matching TRBD1. This CDR3 region has 18 residues. Germline V gene data show CDR1 as MGHRA and CDR2 as YSYEKL. The ends lost 4 bases at V and 0 bases at J; junction bases unmatched: 14. CDR3 nucleotide sequence: TGCGCCAGCAGCCCAGCTCAAGGGGGACAGTTAGCTAACTATGGCTACACCTTC. Encoded protein: CASSPAQGGQLANYGYTF.

The chain combines TRBV19 with TRBJ1-1; 10 nucleotides match TRBD1. The V segment lost 6 bases and the J segment 3 bases; nucleotides outside the gene matches: 13. The CDR3 length is 17 residues. The germline V gene has CDR1 LNHDA and CDR2 SQIVND (reference sequence). The CDR3 reads CASRNLPGQGPDTEAFF. The CDR3 bases are TGTGCCAGTAGAAACCTCCCGGGACAGGGGCCGGACACTGAAGCTTTCTTT.

This clonotype was picked up many times. V usage is TRBV6-1 and J usage is TRBJ1-3, with D maybe TRBD1 (6 bases). CDR3 length: 14 amino acids. The V end was cut by 6 bases, the J end by 1 base, with 10 bases between. Looked up from germline, CDR1 is MNHNS and CDR2 is SASEGT. Here the CDR3 reads CASRGTPSGNTIYF. DNA of the CDR3: TGTGCCAGCAGAGGGACACCGTCTGGAAACACCATATATTTT.

In its sample, this clonotype was seen a few times. The rearrangement links TRBV18 to TRBJ1-5; TRBD1 is a possible D gene (5 bases). V gave up 0 bases and J gave up 4 bases, with 10 bases separating them. CDR1 is KGHSH, CDR2 LQKENI, per germline. This CDR3 comprises 15 residues. The CDR3 nucleotides are TGTGCCAGCTCACCACCAGGGGCAGGGAATCAGCCCCAGCATTTT. Translated: CASSPPGAGNQPQHF. The full variable domain, completed using reference TRBV18 and TRBJ1-5, is NAGVMQNPRHLVRRRGQEARLRCSPMKGHSHVYWYRQLPEEGLKFMVYLQKENIIDESGMPKERFSAEFPKEGPSILRIQQVVRGDSAAYFCASSPPGAGNQPQHFGDGTRLSIL.

This clonotype was recorded many times. The gene calls are TRBV7-6 and TRBJ2-5; 7 bases line up with TRBD1. Germline lookup yields CDR1 SGHVS and CDR2 FNYEAQ. With 5 bases clipped from V and 0 bases from J, the junction kept 9 bases outside the gene matches. The CDR3 is 16 residues long. CDR3 in DNA: TGTGCCAGCAGCAAAATCGGGACAGATTACCAAGAGACCCAGTACTTC. Amino acid sequence: CASSKIGTDYQETQYF. Drawing the rest from reference TRBV7-6 and TRBJ2-5, the complete variable domain is GAGVSQSPRYKVTKRGQDVALRCDPISGHVSLYWYRQALGQGPEFLTYFNYEAQQDKSGLPNDRFSAERPEGSISTLTIQRTEQRDSAMYRCASSKIGTDYQETQYFGPGTRLLVL.

This clonotype was counted at least ten times. The rearrangement links TRBV7-3 to TRBJ1-5; D is undetermined. The V and J ends lost 0 bases and 2 bases respectively, with 11 bases between them. The CDR3 covers 16 residues. CDR1 is SGHTA, CDR2 FQGTGA, per germline. In nucleotides, the CDR3 is TGTGCCAGCAGCTTAACTTACGAATTGGGCAATCAGCCCCAGCATTTT. Translation: CASSLTYELGNQPQHF. Combining the CDR3 with reference TRBV7-3 and TRBJ1-5 gives the whole variable domain GAGVSQTPSNKVTEKGKYVELRCDPISGHTALYWYRQSLGQGPEFLIYFQGTGAADDSGLPNDRFFAVRPEGSVSTLKIQRTERGDSAVYLCASSLTYELGNQPQHFGDGTRLSIL.

This clonotype was observed a handful of times. This rearrangement joins TRBV7-9 to TRBJ1-3, with D tentatively TRBD1 (5 bases). Germline V gene sequence: CDR1 SEHNR, CDR2 FQNEAQ (reference sequence). V was cut by 5 bases and J by 0 bases, with 14 bases left in between. This CDR3 has 16 residues. The CDR3 region has the DNA TGTGCCAGCAGCCAATGGGACTCGGACTCTGGAAACACCATATATTTT. As protein: CASSQWDSDSGNTIYF.

The gene calls are TRBV12-5 and TRBJ2-2; D is ambiguous. This CDR3 comprises 15 residues. V dropped 1 base and J dropped 0 bases, with 6 bases sitting between them. CDR1 and CDR2 from the germline V gene are LGHNT and FRNRAP. CDR3: CASGLADANTGELFF. DNA for the CDR3: TGTGCTAGTGGTTTGGCTGACGCGAACACCGGGGAGCTGTTTTTT.